Following are 13 T cell receptor beta chains from one sample sequenced in a study of blood T cells in healthy people across ages. Combining a sample-barcoded 5' primer with a J-beta primer mix, a second PCR ran for about 7 to 11 cycles. TCRdb ran MiXCR on the 5' RACE reads and lists one entry per CDR3 protein. Here the sample spans roughly 640,000 distinct CDR3 sequences, about 28% being singletons. The sample comprised blood. Source of these receptors: an elderly woman in good health.

This clonotype was counted only a few times. This chain links TRBV5-1 with TRBJ2-1; 8 bases are shared with TRBD2. This CDR3 contains 15 residues. The trim removed 0 bases at V and 8 bases at J, leaving 7 bases unmatched. Germline assignment: CDR1 SGHRS and CDR2 YFSETQ. The chain's CDR3 is CASSLEVAGRDEQFF. The DNA of the CDR3 is TGCGCCAGCAGCTTGGAGGTAGCGGGGAGGGATGAGCAGTTCTTC.

This clonotype was counted ten times or more. The rearrangement links TRBV5-1 to TRBJ2-3; D is possibly TRBD1 (5 bases). This CDR3 has 16 amino acids. The V gene's germline CDR1 is SGHRS and CDR2 YFSETQ. V gave up 1 base and J gave up 6 bases, with 18 bases separating them. The DNA for the CDR3 is TGCGCCAGCAGCTTGCTACAGGATCCCCACACGGATACGCAGTATTTT. It codes for CASSLLQDPHTDTQYF.

With respect to this clonotype: A much larger clone is a single base away; this may be a read error. The chain carries TRBV10-3 and TRBJ2-1; D is perhaps TRBD2 (7 bases). The J call may be incorrect, as the DNA end agrees better with TRBJ2-7. The CDR3 has 14 residues. Per germline, CDR1 ENHRY and CDR2 SYGVKD. For the CDR3, the DNA is TGTGCCATCAGATGGGGGGGCTCCTACAATGAGCAGTACTTC. It yields the protein CAIRWGGSYNEQYF.

This clonotype showed up just a few times. The V gene is TRBV7-6, the J gene TRBJ2-3, with 15 bases aligning to TRBD2. The CDR3 contains 18 residues. The V and J ends lost 1 base and 1 base, in that order; junction bases with no gene match: 3. Germline CDR1 and CDR2: SGHVS and FNYEAQ. The CDR3 coding sequence is TGTGCCAGCAGCTTAGGGACTAGCGGGGGGGTCCGCACAGATACGCAGTATTTT. Translation gives CASSLGTSGGVRTDTQYF.

This clonotype was counted many times. This chain uses TRBV12-3 or TRBV12-4 with TRBJ1-1, with D maybe TRBD1 (6 bases). The CDR3 loop spans 13 amino acids. Trimming pared 7 bases from V and 0 bases from J, leaving 9 bases between. The CDR3 region is CASTGDMNTEAFF. As DNA, the CDR3 is TGTGCCAGCACCGGGGACATGAACACTGAAGCTTTCTTT.

There are a few counts of this clonotype. One base away lies a much larger clone, so this may be a sequencing read error. V is TRBV5-6 and J is TRBJ2-2, with a weak D call TRBD2 (5 bases). Germline V gene data show CDR1 as SGHDT and CDR2 as YYEEEE. The CDR3 is made up of 15 amino acids. The CDR3 DNA follows: TGTGCCAGCAGCTTGGGTGACTATGACACCGGGGAGCGGTTTTTT. This translates into CASSLGDYDTGERFF.

The chain recombines TRBV24-1 with TRBJ2-5, with 7 bases aligning to TRBD2. CDR1 is KGHDR, CDR2 SFDVKD, per germline. This CDR3 spans 13 amino acids. The trim removed 7 bases at V and 3 bases at J, leaving 4 bases unmatched. The CDR3 DNA reads TGTGCCACCAGGGATGGGAGGGAAGAGACCCAGTACTTC. It encodes CATRDGREETQYF.

This chain links TRBV19 with TRBJ1-5, with D possibly being TRBD1 (6 bases). There are 15 residues in the CDR3. Germline CDR1 reads LNHDA; CDR2 reads SQIVND (reference sequence). The V gene lost 1 base and the J gene lost 4 bases, with 11 bases spanning the gap. The CDR3 spells CASSIGGGRNQPQHF. Written as DNA, the CDR3 is TGTGCCAGTAGTATAGGCGGGGGCCGGAATCAGCCCCAGCATTTT. The full variable domain, its missing parts supplied by reference TRBV19 and TRBJ1-5, is DGGITQSPKYLFRKEGQNVTLSCEQNLNHDAMYWYRQDPGQGLRLIYYSQIVNDFQKGDIAEGYSVSREKKESFPLTVTSAQKNPTAFYLCASSIGGGRNQPQHFGDGTRLSIL.

This chain joins TRBV6-1 and TRBJ1-5; 10 bases align to TRBD1. The V segment lost 7 bases and the J segment 7 bases; nucleotides outside the gene matches: 4. The CDR3 extends over 13 amino acids. Germline-derived CDR1 and CDR2 are MNHNS and SASEGT. CDR3 sequence reads: CASKGQGVQPQHF. DNA for the CDR3: TGTGCCAGCAAAGGACAGGGGGTGCAGCCCCAGCATTTT.

Many counts were recorded for this clonotype. The chain couples TRBV28 to TRBJ2-1; D remains ambiguous. This CDR3 has 13 residues. Trimming stripped 8 bases from V and 4 bases from J, with 12 bases between. CDR1 is MDHEN, CDR2 SYDVKM, per germline. The DNA for the CDR3 is TGTGCCAGCGGTGGTGGGATGTACAATGAGCAGTTCTTC. This gives the protein CASGGGMYNEQFF.

This clonotype showed up just once. This sequence joins TRBV20-1 and TRBJ2-3; D is perhaps TRBD2 (7 bases). Looked up from germline, CDR1 is DFQATT and CDR2 is SNEGSKA (reference sequence). V lost 4 bases to trimming and J lost 5 bases, with 13 bases between them. CDR3 length: 13 residues. CDR3 DNA sequence: TGCAGTGCTACCGGGGGGCGCAGAGATACGCAGTATTTT. This encodes CSATGGRRDTQYF.

J is TRBJ2-7 and V is TRBV10-3; 9 nucleotides match TRBD1. After removal of 2 bases from V and 2 bases from J, the junction contained 4 bases not matched to a gene. The CDR3 consists of 15 residues. Germline V gives CDR1 ENHRY, CDR2 SYGVKD. The CDR3 loop reads CAISEGQGRTYEQYF. DNA of the CDR3: TGTGCCATCAGTGAGGGACAGGGGCGGACCTACGAGCAGTACTTC.

This clonotype occurred many times. The rearrangement joins TRBV6-5 to TRBJ2-3; tentative D call: TRBD2 (6 bases). The V end lost 8 bases, the J end lost 1 base, and 7 bases lay between the germline ends. The germline V gene encodes CDR1 MNHEY and CDR2 SVGAGI. The CDR3 covers 12 residues. The CDR3 nucleotides read TGTGCCAGCTCGGGGGGCACAGATACGCAGTATTTT. It translates to CASSGGTDTQYF.